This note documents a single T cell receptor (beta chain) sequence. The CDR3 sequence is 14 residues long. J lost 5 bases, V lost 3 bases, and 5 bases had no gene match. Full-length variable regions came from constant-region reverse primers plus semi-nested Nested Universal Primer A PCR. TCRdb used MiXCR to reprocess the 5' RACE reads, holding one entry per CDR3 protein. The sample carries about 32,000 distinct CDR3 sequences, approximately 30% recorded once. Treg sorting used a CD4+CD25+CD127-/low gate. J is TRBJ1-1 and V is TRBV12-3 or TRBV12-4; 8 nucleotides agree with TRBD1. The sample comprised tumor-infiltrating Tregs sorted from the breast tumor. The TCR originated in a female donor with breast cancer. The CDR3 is CASSLQGAKTEAFF. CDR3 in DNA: TGTGCCAGCAGTTTGCAGGGGGCGAAGACTGAAGCTTTCTTT.